This T cell receptor beta chain was observed in a study of T-cell reconstitution after alpha-beta-depleted transplantation in children. The authors prepared the TCRbeta library with unique molecular identifiers. TCRdb itself ran the PCR reads through MiXCR, one entry per CDR3 protein. The sample consists of 500,000 or so distinct CDR3 sequences, 10% to 12% of them appearing once. CDR3 length: 15 amino acids. Trimming took off 2 bases at V and 0 bases at J, with 10 bases between the two ends. This TCR came from a female patient between 2 and 15 years old who had a stem cell transplant for aplastic anemia, so the T cells may come from the graft donor. The chain is built from TRBV12-3 or TRBV12-4 and TRBJ2-5; no definite D call. This material consisted of PBMCs, mostly from graft donor cells, taken 180 days after TCRalphabeta/CD19-depleted stem cell transplant. The CDR3 protein is CASSLSKGNQETQYF. The CDR3 DNA reads as TGTGCCAGCAGTTTATCCAAGGGCAACCAAGAGACCCAGTACTTC.